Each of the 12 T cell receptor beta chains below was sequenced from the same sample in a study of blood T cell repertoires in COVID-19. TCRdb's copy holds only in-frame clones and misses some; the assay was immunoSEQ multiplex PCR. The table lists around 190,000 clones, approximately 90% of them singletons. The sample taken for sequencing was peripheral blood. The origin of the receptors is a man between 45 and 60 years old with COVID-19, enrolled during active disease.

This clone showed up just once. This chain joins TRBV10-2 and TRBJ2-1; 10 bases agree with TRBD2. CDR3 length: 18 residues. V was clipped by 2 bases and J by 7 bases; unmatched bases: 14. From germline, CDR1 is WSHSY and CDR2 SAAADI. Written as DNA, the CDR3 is TGCGCCAGCAGTGAGATCGTATGGAGCGGGAGGGCCTTTAATGAGCAGTTCTTC. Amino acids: CASSEIVWSGRAFNEQFF.

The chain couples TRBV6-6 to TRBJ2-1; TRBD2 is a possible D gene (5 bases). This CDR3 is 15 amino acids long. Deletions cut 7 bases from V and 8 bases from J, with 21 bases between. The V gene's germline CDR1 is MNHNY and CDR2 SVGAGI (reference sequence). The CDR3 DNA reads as TGTGCCAGCACTCAACCGGCCGCGGGCCTCTATGAGCAGTTCTTC. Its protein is CASTQPAAGLYEQFF.

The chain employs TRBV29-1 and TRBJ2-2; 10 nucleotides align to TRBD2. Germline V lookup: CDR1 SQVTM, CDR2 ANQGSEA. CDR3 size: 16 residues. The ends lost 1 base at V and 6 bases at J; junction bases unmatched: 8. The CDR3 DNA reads TGCAGCGTTGAAGGGAGAATAGCGGGAGGAGCCGGGGAGCTGTTTTTT. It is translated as CSVEGRIAGGAGELFF.

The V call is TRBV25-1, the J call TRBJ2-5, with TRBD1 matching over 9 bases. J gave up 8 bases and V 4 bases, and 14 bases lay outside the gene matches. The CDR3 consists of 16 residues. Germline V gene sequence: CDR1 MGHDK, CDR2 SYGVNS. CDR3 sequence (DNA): TGTGCCAGCAGTGGACTCCGGGACAGGGCCGATTTAACCCAGTACTTC. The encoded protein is CASSGLRDRADLTQYF.

CDR3 sequence (DNA): TGCGCCAGCAGCCAAGGCCTAACGGGAGTCTTGTCCACAGATACGCAGTATTTT. This translates into CASSQGLTGVLSTDTQYF. The V gene is TRBV4-1, the J gene TRBJ2-3, with D perhaps TRBD2 (6 bases). Looked up from germline, CDR1 is MGHRA and CDR2 is YSYEKL. V lost 1 base, J lost 2 bases, and 19 bases lay in between. The CDR3 runs 18 residues.

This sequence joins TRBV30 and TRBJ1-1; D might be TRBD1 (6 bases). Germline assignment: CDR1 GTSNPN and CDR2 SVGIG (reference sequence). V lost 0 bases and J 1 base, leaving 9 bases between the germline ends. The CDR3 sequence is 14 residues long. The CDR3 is CAWSVPDRNTEAFF. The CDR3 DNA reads TGTGCCTGGAGTGTCCCGGACAGGAACACTGAAGCTTTCTTT.

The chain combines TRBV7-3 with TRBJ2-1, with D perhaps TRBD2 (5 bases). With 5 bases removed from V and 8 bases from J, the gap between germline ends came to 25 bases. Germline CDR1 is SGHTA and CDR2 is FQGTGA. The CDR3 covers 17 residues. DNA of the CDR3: TGTGCCAGCAGCCCCCTCGGTGGGCTAGCCGGGGAGCATGAGCAGTTCTTC. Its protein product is CASSPLGGLAGEHEQFF.

The CDR3 DNA sequence: TGTGCCAGTAGTAAAAGGACTAGCGGGACTGACATAGCCAAAAACATTCAGTACTTC. This gives the protein CASSKRTSGTDIAKNIQYF. The chain has TRBV19 and TRBJ2-4; 12 nucleotides agree with TRBD2. Trimming at V came to 4 bases and at J to 0 bases, leaving 10 bases not matched to a gene. Germline CDR1 and CDR2: LNHDA and SQIVND (reference sequence). The CDR3 contains 19 residues.

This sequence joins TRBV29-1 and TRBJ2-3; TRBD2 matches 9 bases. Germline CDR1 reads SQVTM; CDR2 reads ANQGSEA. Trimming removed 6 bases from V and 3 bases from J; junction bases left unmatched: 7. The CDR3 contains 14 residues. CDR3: CSVGVSGGTDTQYF. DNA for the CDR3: TGCAGCGTCGGGGTTAGCGGGGGAACAGATACGCAGTATTTT.

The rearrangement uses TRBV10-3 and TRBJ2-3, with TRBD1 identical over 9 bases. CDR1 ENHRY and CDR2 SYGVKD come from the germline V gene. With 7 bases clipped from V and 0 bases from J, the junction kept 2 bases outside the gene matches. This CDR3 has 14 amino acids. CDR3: CAITDRGSTDTQYF. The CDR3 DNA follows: TGTGCCATCACAGACAGGGGGAGCACAGATACGCAGTATTTT.

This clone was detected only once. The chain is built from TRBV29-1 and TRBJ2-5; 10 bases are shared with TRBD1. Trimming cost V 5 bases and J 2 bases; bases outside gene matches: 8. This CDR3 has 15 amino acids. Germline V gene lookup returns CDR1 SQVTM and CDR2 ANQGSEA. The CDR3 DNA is TGCAGCGTTTTTGGCGGGACAGGGGATCAAGAGACCCAGTACTTC. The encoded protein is CSVFGGTGDQETQYF.

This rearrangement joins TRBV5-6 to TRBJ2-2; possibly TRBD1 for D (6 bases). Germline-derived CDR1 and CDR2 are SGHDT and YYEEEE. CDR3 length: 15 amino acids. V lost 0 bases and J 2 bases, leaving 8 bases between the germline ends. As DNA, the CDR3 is TGTGCCAGCAGCTTGGTGGGACAAAACACCGGGGAGCTGTTTTTT. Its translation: CASSLVGQNTGELFF.